This T cell receptor beta chain was captured in a study of spatial heterogeneity in lung cancer. Notes on the study in general: Counts of expanded intratumoral alpha and beta TCRs tracked tumor mutation counts.

This clonotype has more than one count but fewer than ten. Its antigen remains unknown. Specified time point: sample taken at primary tumor resection. TCRdb redid the calling of the 5' RACE reads with MiXCR, one entry per CDR3 protein. The repertoire has 100,000 or so distinct CDR3 sequences, approximately 4.7% of them found once; the top ten carry 21%. V dropped 5 bases and J dropped 12 bases, with 17 bases sitting between them. The CDR3 is 13 residues long. From germline, CDR1 is SGHAT and CDR2 FQNNGV. The source of this sequence is a male donor with early-stage non-small cell lung cancer. The chain joins TRBV11-2 to TRBJ2-1; D unclear. Sequencing was performed on lung tumor tissue, taken at surgery. CDR3 sequence: CASSPDVSFGQFF. CDR3 sequence (DNA): TGTGCCAGCAGCCCCGACGTGAGTTTTGGGCAGTTCTTC.